The TCR beta chain under discussion was sequenced for a study of T cell responses to AZD1222 COVID-19 vaccine. Findings of the study overall: Unmutated variant regions are reportedly the target of nearly half of TCRs that are spike-specific. After the peak T cell response, and only then, were repertoires sampled.

V was clipped by 3 bases and J by 6 bases; unmatched bases: 6. CDR3 size: 14 residues. Germline loops: CDR1 LNHDA, CDR2 SQIVND (reference sequence). A word on this clone: The antigen is not known.

Libraries were prepared by immunoSEQ multiplex PCR; TCRdb keeps only in-frame clonotypes and omits some of them. The sample has about 130,000 clones; around nine tenths are singletons. The receptor comes from an adult who received the AZD1222 COVID-19 vaccine. Source: peripheral blood, taken 28 days after the second AZD1222 dose. The rearrangement joins TRBV19 to TRBJ2-3; the match to TRBD2 covers 7 bases. The CDR3: CASSIRRGGDTQYF. The DNA of the CDR3 is TGTGCCAGTAGTATCAGGCGGGGAGGGGATACGCAGTATTTT.